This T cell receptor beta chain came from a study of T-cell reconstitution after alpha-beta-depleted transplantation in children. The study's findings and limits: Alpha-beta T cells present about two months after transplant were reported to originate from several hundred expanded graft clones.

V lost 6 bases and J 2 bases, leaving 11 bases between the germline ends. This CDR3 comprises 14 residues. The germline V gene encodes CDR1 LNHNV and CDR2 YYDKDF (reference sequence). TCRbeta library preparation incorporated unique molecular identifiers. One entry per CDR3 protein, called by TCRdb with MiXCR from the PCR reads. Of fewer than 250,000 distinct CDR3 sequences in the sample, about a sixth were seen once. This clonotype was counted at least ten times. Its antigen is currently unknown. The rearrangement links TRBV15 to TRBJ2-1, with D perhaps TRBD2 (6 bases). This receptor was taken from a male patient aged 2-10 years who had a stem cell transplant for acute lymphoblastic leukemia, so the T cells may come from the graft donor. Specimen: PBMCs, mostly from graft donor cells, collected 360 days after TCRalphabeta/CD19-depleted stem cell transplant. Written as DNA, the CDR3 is TGTGCCACCAGTGCGGGGCCTACCTACAATGAGCAGTTCTTC. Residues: CATSAGPTYNEQFF.